What follows is one T cell receptor beta chain and its context. The data were obtained in a study of blood T cell repertoires in COVID-19. Trimming took 7 bases from V and 7 from J; bases not matched to a gene: 14. The V gene's germline CDR1 is SNHLY and CDR2 FYNNEI. The CDR3 extends over 17 amino acids. Sequenced by immunoSEQ multiplex PCR; TCRdb stores in-frame clones only, minus some. The sample consists of around 420,000 clones, approximately 85% of them appearing once. The specimen sequenced was PBMCs or T cells enriched from blood (not recorded which). The sequence was obtained from a woman aged 40 to 50 with acute COVID-19. The chain carries TRBV2 and TRBJ1-6; 9 nucleotides agree with TRBD1. The CDR3, as DNA: TGTGCCAGCATCGAGGCGCGGACAGGGGCAGGGAATTCACCCCTCCACTTT. Translated, it gives CASIEARTGAGNSPLHF. The full variable domain, its missing parts supplied by reference TRBV2 and TRBJ1-6, is EPEVTQTPSHQVTQMGQEVILRCVPISNHLYFYWYRQILGQKVEFLVSFYNNEISEKSEIFDDQFSVERPDGSNFTLKIRSTKLEDSAMYFCASIEARTGAGNSPLHFGNGTRLTVT.